The next 21 T cell receptor beta chains were all read from a single sample in a study of CD8 T cells in ankylosing spondylitis. One entry per CDR3 protein, called by TCRdb with MiXCR from the 5' RACE reads. The table lists fewer than 130,000 distinct CDR3 sequences, approximately 25% of them singletons. Input material: synovial fluid, either unsorted or a sorted T cell fraction (not recorded which). Every receptor here comes from a male donor with ankylosing spondylitis.

This chain joins TRBV5-1 and TRBJ2-7; TRBD1 is a possible D gene (5 bases). With 0 bases removed from V and 4 bases from J, the gap between germline ends came to 11 bases. Germline V gives CDR1 SGHRS, CDR2 YFSETQ. The CDR3 extends over 14 amino acids. CDR3 loop: CASSLGGGGYEQYV. The CDR3 DNA follows: TGCGCCAGCAGCTTGGGGGGCGGCGGATACGAGCAGTACGTC.

There are many counts of this clonotype. The rearrangement uses TRBV7-9 and TRBJ1-1; 9 positions agree with TRBD1. CDR3 length equals 15 residues. With 5 bases clipped from V and 5 bases from J, the junction kept 9 bases outside the gene matches. Germline loops: CDR1 SEHNR, CDR2 FQNEAQ (reference sequence). CDR3 nucleotide sequence: TGTGCCAGCAGCGACCTCGACAGGGGGAAGACTGAAGCTTTCTTT. Translating gives CASSDLDRGKTEAFF.

The rearrangement joins TRBV15 to TRBJ2-3; D is unclear. V was clipped by 4 bases and J by 6 bases, with 5 bases between them. CDR1 is LNHNV and CDR2 is YYDKDF in the germline V gene (reference sequence). This CDR3 region has 11 residues. The CDR3 sequence: CATSISDTQYF. CDR3 bases: TGTGCCACCAGCATCAGCGATACGCAGTATTTT.

The chain links TRBV5-1 to TRBJ2-5; 13 nucleotides match TRBD2. The V gene's germline CDR1 is SGHRS and CDR2 YFSETQ. J gave up 5 bases and V 4 bases, and 8 bases lay outside the gene matches. There are 16 residues in the CDR3. CDR3 amino acids: CASSTGLAGVVETQYF. The CDR3 DNA reads as TGCGCCAGCAGCACCGGACTAGCGGGAGTAGTGGAGACCCAGTACTTC.

This clonotype was detected only a few times. This CDR3 reads CASSLDGSGSAYNEQFF. CDR3 sequence (DNA): TGCGCCAGCAGCTTGGATGGTAGCGGGAGCGCCTACAATGAGCAGTTCTTC. J is TRBJ2-1 and V is TRBV5-1; 9 nucleotides agree with TRBD2. V trimming: 0 bases; J trimming: 2 bases; junction bases outside the gene matches: 6. The germline V gene has CDR1 SGHRS and CDR2 YFSETQ. This CDR3 has 17 amino acids.

V and J are TRBV15 and TRBJ2-7, with D perhaps being TRBD1 or TRBD2 (5 bases each). This CDR3 has 15 residues. V was trimmed by 0 bases and J by 0 bases, leaving 9 bases between them. The germline V gene encodes CDR1 LNHNV and CDR2 YYDKDF (reference sequence). The CDR3 sequence: CATSRDRESSYEQYF. CDR3 nucleotide sequence: TGTGCCACCAGCAGAGACAGGGAGAGCTCCTACGAGCAGTACTTC.

The genes are TRBV20-1 and TRBJ1-2; D gene ambiguous. The CDR3 has 14 amino acids. Trimming left V 4 bases short and J 4 bases short, with 16 bases between. Per the germline V gene, CDR1 is DFQATT and CDR2 is SNEGSKA (reference sequence). The CDR3 loop reads CSATGRRTVYGYTF. Here the CDR3 DNA reads TGCAGTGCTACCGGTCGGAGGACGGTCTATGGCTACACCTTC.

V is TRBV20-1 and J is TRBJ2-1, with D tentatively TRBD1 or TRBD2 (6 bases each). The V gene's germline CDR1 is DFQATT and CDR2 SNEGSKA (reference sequence). The CDR3 is 12 amino acids. Trimming shortened V by 3 bases and J by 6 bases, and 9 bases separated the two germline ends. The CDR3 DNA sequence: TGCAGTGCTAGTTGGGGGGCCAATGAGCAGTTCTTC. It is translated as CSASWGANEQFF.

This chain links TRBV12-3 or TRBV12-4 with TRBJ1-1; 7 positions match TRBD1. The ends lost 5 bases at V and 4 bases at J; junction bases unmatched: 10. The CDR3 totals 15 residues. As DNA, the CDR3 is TGTGCCAGCAGTCCAACGAAGGGACAGTCCACTGAAGCTTTCTTT. This gives the protein CASSPTKGQSTEAFF.

This clonotype was observed at least ten times. The chain recombines TRBV11-3 with TRBJ1-1, with D perhaps matching TRBD1 (6 bases). The CDR3 length is 13 residues. Germline V lookup: CDR1 SGHNT, CDR2 YENEEA. V lost 5 bases, J lost 4 bases, and 11 bases lay in between. DNA for the CDR3: TGTGCCAGCAGCCGTACAGGGCGCACTGAAGCTTTCTTT. It is translated as CASSRTGRTEAFF. The entire variable domain, with the rest obtained from reference TRBV11-3 and TRBJ1-1, is as follows: EAGVVQSPRYKIIEKKQPVAFWCNPISGHNTLYWYLQNLGQGPELLIRYENEEAVDDSQLPKDRFSAERLKGVDSTLKIQPAELGDSAVYLCASSRTGRTEAFFGQGTRLTVV.

Written as DNA, the CDR3 is TGCAGTGCTAGGGGACAGGGCCGGGACTATGGCTACACCTTC. Encoded protein: CSARGQGRDYGYTF. The chain carries TRBV20-1 and TRBJ1-2, with 9 bases identical to TRBD1. Germline CDR1 and CDR2: DFQATT and SNEGSKA (reference sequence). The CDR3 has 14 amino acids. V lost 3 bases and J lost 3; bases outside the gene matches: 5.

This clonotype was counted only a few times. The chain links TRBV3-1 to TRBJ2-1; D could derive from TRBD1 or TRBD2 (5 bases each). The V end was cut by 4 bases, the J end by 9 bases, with 10 bases between. The CDR3 has 12 amino acids. Germline loops: CDR1 LGHDT, CDR2 YNNKEL (reference sequence). The CDR3 sequence is CASSPVGTEQFF. The CDR3 nucleotides are TGTGCCAGCAGCCCAGTCGGGACTGAGCAGTTCTTC.

CDR3 sequence: CASSYRGDSNQPQHF. The CDR3 DNA is TGCGCCAGCAGCTACAGGGGGGATAGCAATCAGCCCCAGCATTTT. The V and J genes are TRBV5-1 and TRBJ1-5, with 8 nucleotides matching TRBD1. The germline V gene encodes CDR1 SGHRS and CDR2 YFSETQ. The CDR3 has 15 residues. V lost 3 bases, J lost 0 bases, and 2 bases stayed unmatched.

This chain links TRBV6-2 or TRBV6-3 with TRBJ2-7; 9 positions match TRBD1. The V gene's germline CDR1 is MNHEY and CDR2 SVGEGT. The CDR3 runs 13 residues. J was trimmed by 2 bases and V by 9 bases; bases with no gene match: 5. The CDR3 nucleotides read TGTGCCAGTAACCGGGACAGGGCCTACGAGCAGTACTTC. This encodes CASNRDRAYEQYF.

The rearrangement uses TRBV10-3 and TRBJ2-7, with 9 positions matching TRBD1. The CDR3 covers 15 residues. CDR1 is ENHRY, CDR2 SYGVKD, per germline. Trimming at V came to 10 bases and at J to 1 base, leaving 11 bases not matched to a gene. The DNA for the CDR3 is TGTGCCACCGAACAGGGACAGGGTAAATCCTACGAGCAGTACTTC. Amino acid sequence: CATEQGQGKSYEQYF.

This clonotype was observed a handful of times. The chain recombines TRBV11-2 with TRBJ2-3; weak D call: TRBD2 (7 bases). CDR3 length: 15 residues. Per the germline V gene, CDR1 is SGHAT and CDR2 is FQNNGV. V shed 5 bases and J shed 1 base, with 13 bases lying between them. The CDR3 loop reads CASSPLGGGTDTQYF. The DNA of the CDR3 is TGTGCCAGCAGCCCGTTAGGGGGGGGCACAGATACGCAGTATTTT.

In this sample, this clonotype turned up a few times. The chain joins TRBV18 to TRBJ2-5, with D possibly TRBD1 on 6 matching bases. The germline V and J ends were trimmed by 2 bases and 5 bases, with 15 bases remaining between them. The CDR3 covers 15 residues. CDR1 and CDR2 (germline): KGHSH, LQKENI. CDR3 nucleotides: TGTGCCAGCTCACCAGACGGACAGTGGGGGGAGACCCAGTACTTC. It codes for CASSPDGQWGETQYF.

The DNA for the CDR3 is TGTGCCAGCAGCGAACAGGGCTACGAGCAGTACTTC. This sequence encodes CASSEQGYEQYF. The V and J genes are TRBV2 and TRBJ2-7, with a weak D call TRBD1 (6 bases). CDR1 and CDR2 from the germline V gene are SNHLY and FYNNEI. This CDR3 is built from 12 residues. Trimming removed 6 bases from V and 3 bases from J, with 9 bases in between.

The chain is built from TRBV5-1 and TRBJ1-1; perhaps TRBD1 as D (6 bases). Germline CDR1 is SGHRS and CDR2 is YFSETQ. The ends were cut back, 6 bases at V and 2 bases at J, with 11 bases in the middle. The CDR3 contains 13 residues. DNA for the CDR3: TGCGCCAGCAAAGAGGGGACAAACACTGAAGCTTTCTTT. It encodes CASKEGTNTEAFF.

This clonotype was detected a few times. The gene calls are TRBV18 and TRBJ2-1, with TRBD2 matching 9 bases. The germline V gene has CDR1 KGHSH and CDR2 LQKENI. J gave up 4 bases and V 5 bases, and 6 bases lay outside the gene matches. CDR3 length: 15 amino acids. CDR3 DNA sequence: TGTGCCAGCTCAAAGACGACTAGCGGATACAATGAGCAGTTCTTC. It is translated as CASSKTTSGYNEQFF.

This clonotype was observed a handful of times. The chain uses TRBV19 and TRBJ2-3, with a weak D call TRBD2 (5 bases). V was pared by 5 bases and J by 2 bases, with 14 bases between. CDR1 and CDR2 (germline): LNHDA, SQIVND (reference sequence). The CDR3 is made up of 15 amino acids. CDR3 loop: CASSRRADTTDTQYF. The CDR3 nucleotides read TGTGCCAGTAGTCGGCGGGCAGATACCACAGATACGCAGTATTTT.